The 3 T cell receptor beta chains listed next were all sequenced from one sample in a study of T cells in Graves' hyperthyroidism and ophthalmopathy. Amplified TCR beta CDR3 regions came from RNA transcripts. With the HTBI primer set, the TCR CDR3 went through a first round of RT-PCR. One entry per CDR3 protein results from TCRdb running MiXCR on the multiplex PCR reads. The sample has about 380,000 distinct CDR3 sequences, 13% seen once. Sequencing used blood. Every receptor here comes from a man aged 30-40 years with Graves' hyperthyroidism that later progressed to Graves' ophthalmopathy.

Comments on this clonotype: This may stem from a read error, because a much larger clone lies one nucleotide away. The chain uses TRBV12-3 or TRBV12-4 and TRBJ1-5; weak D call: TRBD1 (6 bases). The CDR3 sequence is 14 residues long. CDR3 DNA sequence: TGTGCCGGCAGCAAGGACAGTATCAATCAGCCCCAGCATTTT. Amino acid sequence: CAGSKDSINQPQHF.

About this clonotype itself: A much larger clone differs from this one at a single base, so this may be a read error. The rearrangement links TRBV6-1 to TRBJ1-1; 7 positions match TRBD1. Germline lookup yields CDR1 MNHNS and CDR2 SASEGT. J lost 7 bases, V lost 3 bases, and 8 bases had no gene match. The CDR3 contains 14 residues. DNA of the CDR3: TGTGCCAGCAGTGACCCAGGGGGGGCCATTGAAGCTTTCTTT. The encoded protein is CASSDPGGAIEAFF.

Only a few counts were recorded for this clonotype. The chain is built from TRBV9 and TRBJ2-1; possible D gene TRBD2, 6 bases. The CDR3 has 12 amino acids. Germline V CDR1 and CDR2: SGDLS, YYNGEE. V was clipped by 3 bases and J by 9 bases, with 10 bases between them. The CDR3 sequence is CASSASAGEQFF. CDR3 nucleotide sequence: TGTGCCAGCAGCGCTTCAGCGGGTGAGCAGTTCTTC. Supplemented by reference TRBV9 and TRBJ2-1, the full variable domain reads DSGVTQTPKHLITATGQRVTLRCSPRSGDLSVYWYQQSLDQGLQFLIQYYNGEERAKGNILERFSAQQFPDLHSELNLSSLELGDSALYFCASSASAGEQFFGPGTRLTVL.